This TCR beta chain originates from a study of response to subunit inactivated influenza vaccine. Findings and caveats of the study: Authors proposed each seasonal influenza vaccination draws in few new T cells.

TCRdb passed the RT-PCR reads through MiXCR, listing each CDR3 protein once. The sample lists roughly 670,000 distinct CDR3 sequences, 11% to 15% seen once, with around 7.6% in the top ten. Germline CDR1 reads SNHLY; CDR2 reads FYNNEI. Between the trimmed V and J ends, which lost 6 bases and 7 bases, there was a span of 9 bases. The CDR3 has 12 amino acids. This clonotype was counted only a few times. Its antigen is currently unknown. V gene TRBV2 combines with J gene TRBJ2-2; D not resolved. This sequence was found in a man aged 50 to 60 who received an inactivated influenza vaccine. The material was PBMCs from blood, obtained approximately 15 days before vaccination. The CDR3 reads CASSTPGGELFF. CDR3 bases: TGTGCCAGCAGCACCCCGGGCGGGGAGCTGTTTTTT.